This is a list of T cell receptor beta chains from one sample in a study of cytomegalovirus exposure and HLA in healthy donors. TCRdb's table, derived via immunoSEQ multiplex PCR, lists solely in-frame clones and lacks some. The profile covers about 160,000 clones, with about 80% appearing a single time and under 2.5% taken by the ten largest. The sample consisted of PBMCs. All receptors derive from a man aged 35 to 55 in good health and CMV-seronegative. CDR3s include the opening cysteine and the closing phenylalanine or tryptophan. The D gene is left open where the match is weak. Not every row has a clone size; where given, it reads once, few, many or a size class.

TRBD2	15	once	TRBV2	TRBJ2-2	CASRAASGRGAELFF	TGTGCCAGCAGAGCGGCTAGCGGGAGGGGGGCGGAGCTGTTTTTT
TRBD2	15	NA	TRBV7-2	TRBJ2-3	CASSPRTSGKDTQYF	TGTGCCAGCAGCCCGAGGACTAGCGGGAAGGATACGCAGTATTTT
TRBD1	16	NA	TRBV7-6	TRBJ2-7	CASSKAGQGGSYEQYF	TGTGCCAGCAGCAAAGCAGGACAGGGGGGATCCTACGAGCAGTACTTC
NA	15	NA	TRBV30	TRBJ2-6	CAWSLGVAGANGLTF	TGTGCCTGGAGTTTAGGGGTCGCTGGGGCCAACGGCCTGACTTTC
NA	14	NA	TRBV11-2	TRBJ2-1	CASRKSPTRDEQFF	TGTGCCAGCAGGAAAAGCCCGACTAGGGATGAGCAGTTCTTC
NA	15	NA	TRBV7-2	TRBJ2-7	CASSLWPRQAYEQYF	TGTGCCAGCAGCTTATGGCCCAGGCAGGCCTACGAGCAGTACTTC
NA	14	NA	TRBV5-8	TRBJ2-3	CASSLDIREDTQYF	TGTGCCAGCAGCTTAGACATCAGGGAAGATACGCAGTATTTT
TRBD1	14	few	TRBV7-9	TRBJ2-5	CASSLDTGVETQYF	TGTGCCAGCAGCTTAGACACAGGGGTAGAGACCCAGTACTTC
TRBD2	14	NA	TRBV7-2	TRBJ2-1	CASSRTSGTWDQFF	TGTGCCAGCAGCCGGACTAGCGGTACCTGGGATCAGTTCTTC
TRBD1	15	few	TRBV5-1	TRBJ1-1	CASKGQGRSDGEAFF	TGCGCCAGCAAGGGACAGGGGCGTTCCGACGGTGAAGCTTTCTTT
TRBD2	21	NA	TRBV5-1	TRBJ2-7	CASSLVGPGLAGGQPIYEQYF	TGCGCCAGCAGCTTGGTTGGACCGGGACTAGCGGGCGGCCAGCCTATTTACGAGCAGTACTTC
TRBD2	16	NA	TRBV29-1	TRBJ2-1	CSVTKPPGGGRDEQFF	TGCAGCGTCACCAAACCCCCGGGCGGGGGGCGGGATGAGCAGTTCTTC
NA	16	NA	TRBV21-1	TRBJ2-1	CASSNRGLAAYNEQFF	TGTGCCAGCAGCAACAGGGGACTAGCGGCATACAATGAGCAGTTCTTC
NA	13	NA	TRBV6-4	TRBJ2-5	CASNDNGGETQYF	TGTGCCAGCAATGACAACGGGGGAGAGACCCAGTACTTC